This T cell receptor beta chain was obtained from a study of blood T cell repertoires in COVID-19. In the study overall: COVID-19 samples from acute and convalescent phases originated in the United States, Italy and Spain. Nucleic acid was either cDNA or gDNA, and it came from T cells, B-cell-depleted T cells, or PBMCs.

The CDR3 has 13 residues. CDR1 SGHTA and CDR2 FQGNSA come from the germline V gene. V shed 2 bases and J shed 5 bases, with 7 bases lying between them. Original handling: Estimation of nucleated cell counts relied on the amplification of reference gene primers. Sequencing used immunoSEQ multiplex PCR; TCRdb keeps in-frame clones, though not all of them. V and J calls and clone size come straight from that table; D and trimming were deduced from the DNA. This sample has a few hundred thousand clones, with 87% found just once. This chain connects TRBV7-2 to TRBJ1-5, with a possible D match to TRBD1 (6 bases). The sequencing sample was made of peripheral blood. This sequence was found in a woman between 45 and 65 years old who had recovered from COVID-19. The CDR3 is CASSLHRDQPQHF. CDR3 DNA sequence: TGTGCCAGCAGCTTACACAGGGATCAGCCCCAGCATTTT.